This T cell receptor beta chain was recorded in a study of CD8+ T cells in alopecia areata. A panel of CD4, CD8alpha, NKG2D, NKG2ACE and other markers served to sort pooled cutaneous lymph node cells. Germline CDR1 NSHNY, CDR2 SYGAGN. V gave up 3 bases and J gave up 0 bases, with 9 bases separating them. This CDR3 is built from 15 residues. This clone was seen only a few times. The gene names given are mouse names. The CDR3 is cut off 4 residues early in the read; its end comes from the germline J gene. The sequencing template was cDNA reverse transcribed from extracted RNA. The protocol was immunoSEQ multiplex PCR, while the TCRdb copy is restricted to in-frame clones and leaves out a portion. Captured here are about 270,000 clones, none seen once; the top ten comprise 1.2%.

The sample was CD4+ T cells sorted from a lymph node. The receptor was isolated from a C3H/HeJ mouse with alopecia areata. The strain is characterized by the MHC haplotype H2-k. The chain employs TRBV13-1 and TRBJ2-2, with a possible D match to TRBD1 (6 bases). CDR3 residues: CASSARGSNTGQLYF. The sequenced CDR3 bases are TGTGCCAGCAGTGCGAGGGGGTCAAACACCGGG.